The sequence of this T cell receptor (beta chain) was determined in a study of Graves' ophthalmopathy and Graves' hyperthyroidism. Amplification of TCR beta CDR3 regions used RNA transcripts. An initial RT-PCR round employing HTBI primers preceded a second-round multiplex PCR. TCRdb reprocessed the multiplex PCR reads with MiXCR, giving one entry per CDR3 protein. Here the sample spans 600,000 to 650,000 distinct CDR3 sequences, about a fifth being singletons. CDR1 LNHNV and CDR2 YYDKDF come from the germline V gene (reference sequence). Trimming stripped 0 bases from V and 2 bases from J, with 8 bases between. The CDR3 totals 14 residues. A diagnosis was made from clinical symptoms together with serum thyroxine, TRAb, thyroid ultrasound and orbital computed tomography.

Specimen: peripheral blood. The receptor was derived from a woman aged 18-29 years with stable Graves' hyperthyroidism. Some clones in this sample may be carry-over from other donors' samples. J is TRBJ2-7 and V is TRBV15, with D perhaps TRBD1 (6 bases). CDR3 nucleotides: TGTGCCACCAGCAGAGAGGACAGTGCCTACGAGCAGTACTTC. This translates into CATSREDSAYEQYF.